The 21 T cell receptor beta chains given below trace back to one sample, sequenced in a study of blood T cell repertoires in COVID-19. This table comes from immunoSEQ multiplex PCR, and its TCRdb copy is limited to in-frame clones, with some not included. The sample lists some 67,000 clones, about 89% occurring once. The sample comprised peripheral blood. The origin of the receptors is a man aged 45-65 years with active COVID-19.

The rearrangement links TRBV29-1 to TRBJ1-1; no clear D. The germline V and J ends were trimmed by 6 bases and 1 base, with 9 bases remaining between them. This CDR3 has 12 amino acids. Germline V gene sequence: CDR1 SQVTM, CDR2 ANQGSEA. The CDR3 DNA is TGCAGCGTCCTTATACAGAACACTGAAGCTTTCTTT. Amino acid sequence: CSVLIQNTEAFF.

CDR3 residues: CASSLGQANTEAFF. The CDR3 DNA reads TGTGCCAGCAGCTTAGGACAGGCGAACACTGAAGCTTTCTTT. The rearrangement links TRBV11-2 to TRBJ1-1; tentatively, D is TRBD1 (6 bases). The CDR3 covers 14 residues. Germline CDR1 SGHAT, CDR2 FQNNGV. V lost 1 base to trimming and J lost 1 base, with 7 bases between them.

This clone was seen only once. The CDR3 spells CASSSPGVRQPQHF. The CDR3 coding sequence is TGTGCCAGCAGCTCCCCCGGGGTTCGTCAGCCCCAGCATTTT. The rearrangement uses TRBV28 and TRBJ1-5; D not certain. The CDR3 is 14 residues long. Germline CDR1 MDHEN, CDR2 SYDVKM. The V end was cut by 6 bases, the J end by 6 bases, with 15 bases between.

The gene calls are TRBV5-1 and TRBJ1-4; D is unclear. Per germline, CDR1 SGHRS and CDR2 YFSETQ. CDR3 length equals 16 residues. V was pared by 0 bases and J by 0 bases, with 9 bases between. The CDR3 is CASSLGHHATNEKLFF. The CDR3 coding sequence is TGCGCCAGCAGCTTGGGGCACCATGCAACTAATGAAAAACTGTTTTTT.

The rearrangement uses TRBV5-1 and TRBJ1-2, with D perhaps TRBD1 (5 bases). The germline CDR1 and CDR2 sequences are SGHRS and YFSETQ. This CDR3 is 13 amino acids long. V dropped 0 bases and J dropped 5 bases, with 8 bases sitting between them. Here the CDR3 DNA reads TGCGCCAGCAGCTTGGCCGACAGTTATGGCTACACCTTC. Its translation: CASSLADSYGYTF.

The CDR3 loop reads CASSQTSGSYNEQFF. DNA for the CDR3: TGTGCCAGCAGCCAGACTAGCGGGTCCTACAATGAGCAGTTCTTC. The genes are TRBV7-8 and TRBJ2-1; 10 bases map to TRBD2. CDR1 and CDR2 from the germline V gene are SGHVS and FQNEAQ. The CDR3 is made up of 15 amino acids. V trimming: 5 bases; J trimming: 1 base; junction bases outside the gene matches: 2.

V and J are TRBV7-9 and TRBJ1-4; TRBD1 aligns across 7 bases. Trimming at V came to 0 bases and at J to 7 bases, leaving 2 bases not matched to a gene. Germline-derived CDR1 and CDR2 are SEHNR and FQNEAQ (reference sequence). This CDR3 has 14 amino acids. CDR3 nucleotides: TGTGCCAGCAGCTTAGCAGGGGGCGGTGAAAAACTGTTTTTT. It specifies CASSLAGGGEKLFF.

The chain couples TRBV4-1 to TRBJ1-2, with 11 positions matching TRBD1. The CDR3 spans 18 residues. V trimming: 2 bases; J trimming: 8 bases; junction bases outside the gene matches: 16. CDR1 and CDR2 from the germline V gene are MGHRA and YSYEKL. This CDR3 reads CASSQRTNDGQGAGGYTF. CDR3 coding DNA: TGCGCCAGCAGCCAACGAACTAATGACGGACAGGGGGCTGGAGGCTACACCTTC.

The CDR3 loop reads CASSIRTGDSYEQYF. CDR3 in DNA: TGTGCCAGTAGTATCAGGACAGGGGATTCCTACGAGCAGTACTTC. The rearrangement joins TRBV19 to TRBJ2-7, with 9 bases lining up with TRBD1. Germline assignment: CDR1 LNHDA and CDR2 SQIVND (reference sequence). This CDR3 is 15 amino acids long. Losses at the gene ends were 3 bases for V and 1 base for J; bases not matched to a gene: 4.

This clone has a single count. The V gene is TRBV2, the J gene TRBJ2-5; possible D gene TRBD1, 5 bases. The CDR3 length is 15 residues. Germline CDR1 and CDR2: SNHLY and FYNNEI. V lost 6 bases and J 1 base, leaving 15 bases between the germline ends. CDR3 protein: CASRALRTTQETQYF. CDR3 sequence (DNA): TGTGCCAGCAGGGCCCTCAGGACAACCCAAGAGACCCAGTACTTC.

The sample holds one count of this clone. The chain uses TRBV6-2 or TRBV6-3 and TRBJ1-2; tentative D call: TRBD1 (6 bases). Germline assignment: CDR1 MNHEY and CDR2 SVGEGT. V lost 6 bases and J lost 1, with 9 bases in between. The CDR3 is made up of 13 amino acids. This chain's CDR3 is CASSKGVNYGYTF. In DNA form, the CDR3 reads TGTGCCAGCAGCAAGGGGGTTAACTATGGCTACACCTTC.

This clone was recorded once. This chain connects TRBV4-2 to TRBJ1-2; 7 bases are a match to TRBD1. The germline CDR1 and CDR2 sequences are LGHNA and YNFKEQ. V lost 0 bases and J lost 4; bases outside the gene matches: 2. The CDR3 sequence is 14 residues long. The CDR3 DNA follows: TGTGCCAGCAGCCAAGATTGGGACAGCTATGGCTACACCTTC. Its translation is CASSQDWDSYGYTF.

The rearrangement uses TRBV6-4 and TRBJ2-1, with D perhaps matching TRBD2 (5 bases). CDR3 length: 16 amino acids. V was shortened by 4 bases and J by 5 bases, with 18 bases between the two germline ends. Per germline, CDR1 MRHNA and CDR2 SNTAGT. This CDR3 reads CASSVLLEAADNEQFF. DNA for the CDR3: TGTGCCAGCAGTGTCCTACTAGAGGCGGCGGACAATGAGCAGTTCTTC.

This chain joins TRBV11-2 and TRBJ1-1; a possible D gene is TRBD1 (5 bases). The CDR3 runs to 13 residues. Deletions cut 5 bases from V and 7 bases from J, with 14 bases between. The germline V gene has CDR1 SGHAT and CDR2 FQNNGV. CDR3 region: CASSQNGGLEAFF. CDR3 in DNA: TGTGCCAGCAGCCAAAACGGGGGACTTGAAGCTTTCTTT.

The chain links TRBV5-1 to TRBJ2-5; TRBD2 matches 9 bases. CDR1 SGHRS and CDR2 YFSETQ come from the germline V gene. The CDR3 is 16 residues long. Losses at the gene ends were 4 bases for V and 4 bases for J; bases not matched to a gene: 11. CDR3 loop: CASSITVAGAAETQYF. The DNA of the CDR3 is TGCGCCAGCAGCATAACCGTAGCGGGAGCTGCAGAGACCCAGTACTTC.

V usage is TRBV12-3 or TRBV12-4 and J usage is TRBJ1-5; D gene unclear. The CDR3 has 13 amino acids. The ends were cut back, 6 bases at V and 5 bases at J, with 11 bases in the middle. CDR3 DNA: TGTGCCAGCAGCCGGCGACAATATCAGCCCCAGCATTTT. Residues: CASSRRQYQPQHF.

The chain couples TRBV7-9 to TRBJ2-2; tentatively, D is TRBD2 (5 bases). Germline CDR1 reads SEHNR; CDR2 reads FQNEAQ (reference sequence). The CDR3 covers 12 residues. Written as DNA, the CDR3 is TGTGTCACACGGGGATATACCGGGGAGCTGTTTTTT. It yields the protein CVTRGYTGELFF.

The V call is TRBV19, the J call TRBJ2-7; a weak D match, TRBD2 (6 bases). The CDR3 covers 14 residues. CDR1 and CDR2 (germline): LNHDA, SQIVND (reference sequence). V was pared by 4 bases and J by 2 bases, with 12 bases between. CDR3 sequence (DNA): TGTGCCAGTAGTACGGCGGGGAGTACCTACGAGCAGTACTTC. Its translation: CASSTAGSTYEQYF. The complete variable domain, with remaining parts taken from reference TRBV19 and TRBJ2-7, reads DGGITQSPKYLFRKEGQNVTLSCEQNLNHDAMYWYRQDPGQGLRLIYYSQIVNDFQKGDIAEGYSVSREKKESFPLTVTSAQKNPTAFYLCASSTAGSTYEQYFGPGTRLTVT.

This chain links TRBV5-1 with TRBJ2-7; D might be TRBD1 (6 bases). Deletions cut 6 bases from V and 1 base from J, with 11 bases between. Per germline, CDR1 SGHRS and CDR2 YFSETQ. The CDR3 is made up of 13 amino acids. The CDR3 loop is CASKQGSSYEQYF. The CDR3 DNA reads TGCGCCAGCAAACAGGGTTCATCCTACGAGCAGTACTTC.

V and J are TRBV19 and TRBJ1-1; D is possibly TRBD1 (6 bases). The ends were cut back, 4 bases at V and 0 bases at J, with 6 bases in the middle. The germline gives CDR1 LNHDA, CDR2 SQIVND (reference sequence). This CDR3 has 13 residues. CDR3 in amino acids: CASSNRVNTEAFF. The DNA for the CDR3 is TGTGCCAGTAGTAACAGGGTGAACACTGAAGCTTTCTTT. Variable domain in full (rest from reference TRBV19 and TRBJ1-1): DGGITQSPKYLFRKEGQNVTLSCEQNLNHDAMYWYRQDPGQGLRLIYYSQIVNDFQKGDIAEGYSVSREKKESFPLTVTSAQKNPTAFYLCASSNRVNTEAFFGQGTRLTVV.

The V gene is TRBV7-8, the J gene TRBJ1-6; D might be TRBD1 (6 bases). The germline V gene encodes CDR1 SGHVS and CDR2 FQNEAQ. The V end lost 4 bases, the J end lost 10 bases, and 11 bases lay between the germline ends. The length of the CDR3 is 13 residues. CDR3 nucleotides: TGTGCCAGCAGCTATAACAGGGACTCACCCCTCCACTTT. Protein: CASSYNRDSPLHF.